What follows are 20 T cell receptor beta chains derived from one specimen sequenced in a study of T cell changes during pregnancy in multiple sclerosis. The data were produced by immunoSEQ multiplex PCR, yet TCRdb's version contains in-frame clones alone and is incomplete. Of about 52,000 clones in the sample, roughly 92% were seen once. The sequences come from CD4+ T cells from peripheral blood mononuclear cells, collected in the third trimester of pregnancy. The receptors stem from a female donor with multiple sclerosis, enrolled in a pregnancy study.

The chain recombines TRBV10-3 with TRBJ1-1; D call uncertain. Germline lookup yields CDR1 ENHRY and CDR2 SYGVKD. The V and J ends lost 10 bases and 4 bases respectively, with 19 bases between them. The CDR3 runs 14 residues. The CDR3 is CATRLSGQFTEAFF. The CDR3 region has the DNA TGTGCCACCCGTCTAAGCGGGCAGTTCACTGAAGCTTTCTTT.

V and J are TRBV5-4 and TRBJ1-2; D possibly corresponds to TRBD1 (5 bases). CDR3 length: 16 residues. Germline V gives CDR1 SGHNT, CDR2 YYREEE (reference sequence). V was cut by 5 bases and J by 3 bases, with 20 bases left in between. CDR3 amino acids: CASSPWGGGKDYGYTF. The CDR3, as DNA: TGTGCCAGCAGTCCTTGGGGGGGAGGGAAAGACTATGGCTACACCTTC.

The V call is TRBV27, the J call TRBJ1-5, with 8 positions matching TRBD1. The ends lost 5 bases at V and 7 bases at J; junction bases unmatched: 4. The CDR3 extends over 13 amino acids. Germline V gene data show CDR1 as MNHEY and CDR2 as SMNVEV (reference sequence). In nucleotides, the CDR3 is TGTGCCAGCAGTACCGACAGGGGCCAGCCCCAGCATTTT. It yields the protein CASSTDRGQPQHF.

CDR3 bases: TGTGCCAGCAGCTTATGGACAGGGGGGGACACTGAAGCTTTCTTT. It yields the protein CASSLWTGGDTEAFF. The chain carries TRBV7-2 and TRBJ1-1, with 10 nucleotides matching TRBD1. The CDR3 sequence is 15 residues long. CDR1 SGHTA and CDR2 FQGNSA come from the germline V gene. J was trimmed by 3 bases and V by 2 bases; bases with no gene match: 3.

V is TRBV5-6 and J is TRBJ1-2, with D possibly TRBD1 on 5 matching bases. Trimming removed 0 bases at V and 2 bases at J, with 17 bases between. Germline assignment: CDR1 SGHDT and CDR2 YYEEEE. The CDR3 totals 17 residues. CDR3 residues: CASSLGPTRAGNYGYTF. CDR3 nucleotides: TGTGCCAGCAGCTTGGGGCCAACCAGGGCGGGAAACTATGGCTACACCTTC.

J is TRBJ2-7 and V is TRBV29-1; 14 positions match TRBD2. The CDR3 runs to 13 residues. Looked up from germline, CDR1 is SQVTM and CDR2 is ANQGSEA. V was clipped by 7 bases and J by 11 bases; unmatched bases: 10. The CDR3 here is CSAGTSGSGKEYF. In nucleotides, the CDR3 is TGCAGCGCCGGGACTAGCGGGAGCGGAAAGGAGTACTTC.

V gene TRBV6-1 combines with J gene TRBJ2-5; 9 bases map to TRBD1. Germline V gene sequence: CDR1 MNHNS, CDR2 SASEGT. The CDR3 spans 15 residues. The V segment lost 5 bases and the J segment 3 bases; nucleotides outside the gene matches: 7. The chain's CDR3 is CASSQGDREKETQYF. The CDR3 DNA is TGTGCCAGCAGTCAGGGGGACAGGGAAAAAGAGACCCAGTACTTC.

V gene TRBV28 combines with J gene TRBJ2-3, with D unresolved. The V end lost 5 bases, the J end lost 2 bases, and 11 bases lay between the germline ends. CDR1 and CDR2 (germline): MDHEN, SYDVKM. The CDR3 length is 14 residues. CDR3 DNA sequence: TGTGCCAGCAGTCTAGGAATTTACACAGATACGCAGTATTTT. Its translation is CASSLGIYTDTQYF.

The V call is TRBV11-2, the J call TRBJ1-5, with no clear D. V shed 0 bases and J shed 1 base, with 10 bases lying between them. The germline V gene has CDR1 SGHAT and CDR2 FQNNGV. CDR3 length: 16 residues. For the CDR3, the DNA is TGTGCCAGCAGCTTAGATGGAGGGAGGAGCAATCAGCCCCAGCATTTT. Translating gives CASSLDGGRSNQPQHF.

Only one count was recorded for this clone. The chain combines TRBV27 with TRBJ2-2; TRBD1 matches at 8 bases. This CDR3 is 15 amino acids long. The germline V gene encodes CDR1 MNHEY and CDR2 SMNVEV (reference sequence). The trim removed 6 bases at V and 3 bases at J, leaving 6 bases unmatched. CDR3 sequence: CASSPQGAYTGELFF. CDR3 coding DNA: TGTGCCAGCAGCCCCCAGGGGGCTTACACCGGGGAGCTGTTTTTT.

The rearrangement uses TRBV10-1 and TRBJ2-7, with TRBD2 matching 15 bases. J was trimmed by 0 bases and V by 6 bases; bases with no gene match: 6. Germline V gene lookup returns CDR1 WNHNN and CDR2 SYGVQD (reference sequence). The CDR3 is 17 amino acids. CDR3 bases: TGCGCCAGCAGCCAGGGACTAGCGGGAGGAAGCTCCTACGAGCAGTACTTC. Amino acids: CASSQGLAGGSSYEQYF.

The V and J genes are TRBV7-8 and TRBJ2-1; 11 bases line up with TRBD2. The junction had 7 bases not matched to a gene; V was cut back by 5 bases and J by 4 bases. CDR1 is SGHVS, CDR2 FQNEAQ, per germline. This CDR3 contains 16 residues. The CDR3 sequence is CASSHPSGRPYNEQFF. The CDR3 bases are TGTGCCAGCAGCCATCCTAGCGGGAGGCCTTACAATGAGCAGTTCTTC.

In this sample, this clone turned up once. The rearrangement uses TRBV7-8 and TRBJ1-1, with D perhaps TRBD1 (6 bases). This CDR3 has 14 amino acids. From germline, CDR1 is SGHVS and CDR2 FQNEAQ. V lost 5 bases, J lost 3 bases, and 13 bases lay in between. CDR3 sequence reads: CASSLNRADTEAFF. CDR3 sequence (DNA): TGTGCCAGCAGCCTAAACAGGGCAGACACTGAAGCTTTCTTT.

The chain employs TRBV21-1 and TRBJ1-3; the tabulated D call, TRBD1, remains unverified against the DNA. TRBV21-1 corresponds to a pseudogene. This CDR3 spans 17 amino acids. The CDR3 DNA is TGTGCCAGCAGTATTCCGGGACAGCAAAACTCTGGAAACACCATATATTTT. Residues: CASSIPGQQNSGNTIYF.

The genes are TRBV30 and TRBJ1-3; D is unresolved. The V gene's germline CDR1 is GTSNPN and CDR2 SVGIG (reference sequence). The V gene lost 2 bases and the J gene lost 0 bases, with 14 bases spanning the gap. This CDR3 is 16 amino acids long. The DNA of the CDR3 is TGTGCCTGGAGTTTGCCGGGAGATCTCTCTGGAAACACCATATATTTT. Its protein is CAWSLPGDLSGNTIYF.

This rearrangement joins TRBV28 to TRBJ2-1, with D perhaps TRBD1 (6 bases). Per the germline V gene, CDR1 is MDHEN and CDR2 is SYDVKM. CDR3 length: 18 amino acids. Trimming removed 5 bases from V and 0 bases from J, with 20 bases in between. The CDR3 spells CASSPLFGGQSSYNEQFF. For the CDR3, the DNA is TGTGCCAGCAGTCCTCTTTTCGGAGGACAGAGCTCCTACAATGAGCAGTTCTTC.

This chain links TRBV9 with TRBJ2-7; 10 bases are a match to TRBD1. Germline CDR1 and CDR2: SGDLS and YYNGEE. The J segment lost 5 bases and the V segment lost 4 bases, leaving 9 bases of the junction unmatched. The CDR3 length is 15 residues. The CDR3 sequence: CASSSLTGGQDEQYF. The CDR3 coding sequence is TGTGCCAGCAGCTCCCTGACAGGGGGCCAGGACGAGCAGTACTTC.

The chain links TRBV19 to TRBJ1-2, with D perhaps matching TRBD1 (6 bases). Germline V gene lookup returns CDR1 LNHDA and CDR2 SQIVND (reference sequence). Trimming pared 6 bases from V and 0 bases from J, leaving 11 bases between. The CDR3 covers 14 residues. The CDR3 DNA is TGTGCCAGTAGCAGGACAGTTACTAACTATGGCTACACCTTC. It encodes CASSRTVTNYGYTF. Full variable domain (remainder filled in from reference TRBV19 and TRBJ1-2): DGGITQSPKYLFRKEGQNVTLSCEQNLNHDAMYWYRQDPGQGLRLIYYSQIVNDFQKGDIAEGYSVSREKKESFPLTVTSAQKNPTAFYLCASSRTVTNYGYTFGSGTRLTVV.

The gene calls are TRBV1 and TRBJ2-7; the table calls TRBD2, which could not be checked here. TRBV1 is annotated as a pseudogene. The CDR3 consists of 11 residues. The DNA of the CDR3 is TGCACCAGCAGCCCTATCTACGAGCAGTACTTC. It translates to CTSSPIYEQYF.

The CDR3 DNA reads as TGTGCCAGTAGTGGCCCGGGACAGGGAACAGATACGCAGTATTTT. Translating gives CASSGPGQGTDTQYF. The gene calls are TRBV19 and TRBJ2-3; 9 bases fit TRBD1. Germline V gene sequence: CDR1 LNHDA, CDR2 SQIVND (reference sequence). J lost 3 bases, V lost 5 bases, and 6 bases had no gene match. This CDR3 is built from 15 residues.